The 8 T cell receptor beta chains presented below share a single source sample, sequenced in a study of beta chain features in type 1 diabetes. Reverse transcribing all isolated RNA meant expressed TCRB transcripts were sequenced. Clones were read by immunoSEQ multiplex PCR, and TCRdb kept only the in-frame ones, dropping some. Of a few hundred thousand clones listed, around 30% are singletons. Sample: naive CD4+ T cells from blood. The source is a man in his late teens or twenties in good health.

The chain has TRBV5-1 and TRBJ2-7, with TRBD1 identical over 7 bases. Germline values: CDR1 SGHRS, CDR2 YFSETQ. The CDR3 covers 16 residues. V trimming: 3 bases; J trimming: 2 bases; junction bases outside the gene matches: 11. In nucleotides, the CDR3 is TGCGCCAGCAGCTGGACCTGGGACAGCACTACCTACGAGCAGTACTTC. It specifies CASSWTWDSTTYEQYF.

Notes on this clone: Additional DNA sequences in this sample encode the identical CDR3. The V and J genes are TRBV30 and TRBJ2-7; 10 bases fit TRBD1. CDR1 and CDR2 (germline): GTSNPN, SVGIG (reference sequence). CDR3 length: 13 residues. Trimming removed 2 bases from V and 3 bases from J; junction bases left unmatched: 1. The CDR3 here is CAWSRDRGYEQYF. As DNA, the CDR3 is TGTGCCTGGAGTCGGGACAGGGGCTACGAGCAGTACTTC. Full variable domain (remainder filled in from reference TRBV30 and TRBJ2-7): SQTIHQWPATLVQPVGSPLSLECTVEGTSNPNLYWYRQAAGRGLQLLFYSVGIGQISSEVPQNLSASRPQDRQFILSSKKLLLSDSGFYLCAWSRDRGYEQYFGPGTRLTVT.

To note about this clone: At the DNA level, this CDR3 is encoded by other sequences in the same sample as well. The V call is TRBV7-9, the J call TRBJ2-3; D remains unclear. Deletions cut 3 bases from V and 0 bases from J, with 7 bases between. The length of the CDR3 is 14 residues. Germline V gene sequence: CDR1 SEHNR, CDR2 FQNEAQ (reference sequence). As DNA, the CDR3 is TGTGCCAGCAGCTTGACGACTAGCACAGATACGCAGTATTTT. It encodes CASSLTTSTDTQYF. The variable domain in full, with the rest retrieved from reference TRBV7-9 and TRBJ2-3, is DTGVSQNPRHKITKRGQNVTFRCDPISEHNRLYWYRQTLGQGPEFLTYFQNEAQLEKSRLLSDRFSAERPKGSFSTLEIQRTEQGDSAMYLCASSLTTSTDTQYFGPGTRLTVL.

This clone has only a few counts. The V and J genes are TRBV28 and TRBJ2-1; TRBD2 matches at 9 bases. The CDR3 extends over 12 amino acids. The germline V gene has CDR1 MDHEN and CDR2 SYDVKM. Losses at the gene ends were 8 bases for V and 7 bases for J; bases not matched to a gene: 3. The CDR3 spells CASGGRENEQFF. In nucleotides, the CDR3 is TGTGCCAGCGGCGGGAGGGAGAATGAGCAGTTCTTC.

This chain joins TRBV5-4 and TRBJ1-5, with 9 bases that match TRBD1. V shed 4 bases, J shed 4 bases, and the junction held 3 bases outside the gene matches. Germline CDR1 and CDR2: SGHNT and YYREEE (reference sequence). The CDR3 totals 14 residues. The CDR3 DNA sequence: TGTGCCAGCAGCAATGGACAGGGGAATCAGCCCCAGCATTTT. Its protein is CASSNGQGNQPQHF. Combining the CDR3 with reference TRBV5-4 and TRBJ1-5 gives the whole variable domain ETGVTQSPTHLIKTRGQQVTLRCSSQSGHNTVSWYQQALGQGPQFIFQYYREEENGRGNFPPRFSGLQFPNYSSELNVNALELDDSALYLCASSNGQGNQPQHFGDGTRLSIL.

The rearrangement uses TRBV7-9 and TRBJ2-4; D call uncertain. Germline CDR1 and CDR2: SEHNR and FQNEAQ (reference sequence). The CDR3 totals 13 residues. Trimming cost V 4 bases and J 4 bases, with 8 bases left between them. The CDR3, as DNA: TGTGCCAGCAGCTCTGGCCAGAAAAACATTCAGTACTTC. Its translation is CASSSGQKNIQYF.

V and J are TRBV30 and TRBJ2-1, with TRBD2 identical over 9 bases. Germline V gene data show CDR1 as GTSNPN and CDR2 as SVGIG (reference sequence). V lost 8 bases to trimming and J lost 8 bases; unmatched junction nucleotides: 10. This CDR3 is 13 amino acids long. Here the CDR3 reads CARSSGSAHEQFF. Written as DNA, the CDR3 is TGTGCCCGCAGTAGCGGGAGTGCCCATGAGCAGTTCTTC. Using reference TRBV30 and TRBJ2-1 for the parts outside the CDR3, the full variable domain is SQTIHQWPATLVQPVGSPLSLECTVEGTSNPNLYWYRQAAGRGLQLLFYSVGIGQISSEVPQNLSASRPQDRQFILSSKKLLLSDSGFYLCARSSGSAHEQFFGPGTRLTVL.

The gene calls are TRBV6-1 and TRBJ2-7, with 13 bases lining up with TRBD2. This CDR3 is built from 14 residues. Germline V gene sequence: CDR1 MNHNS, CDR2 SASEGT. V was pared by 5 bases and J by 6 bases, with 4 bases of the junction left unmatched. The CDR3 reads CASSRGLAGSEQYF. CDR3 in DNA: TGTGCCAGCAGTCGGGGACTAGCGGGAAGCGAGCAGTACTTC.